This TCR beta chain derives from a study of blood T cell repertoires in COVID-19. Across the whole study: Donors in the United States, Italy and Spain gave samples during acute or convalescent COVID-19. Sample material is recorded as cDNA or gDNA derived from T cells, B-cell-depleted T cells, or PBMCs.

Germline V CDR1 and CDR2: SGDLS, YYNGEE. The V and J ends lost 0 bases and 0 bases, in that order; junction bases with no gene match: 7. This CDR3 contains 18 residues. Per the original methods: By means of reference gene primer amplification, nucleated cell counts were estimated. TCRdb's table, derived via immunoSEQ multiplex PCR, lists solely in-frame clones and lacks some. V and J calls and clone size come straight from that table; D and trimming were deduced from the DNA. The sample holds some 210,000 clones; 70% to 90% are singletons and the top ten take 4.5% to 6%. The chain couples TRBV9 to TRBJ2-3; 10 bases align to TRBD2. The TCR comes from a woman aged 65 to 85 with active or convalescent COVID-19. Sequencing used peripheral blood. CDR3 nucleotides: TGTGCCAGCAGCGTAGCTCTCGGACTAGCGGCTAGCACAGATACGCAGTATTTT. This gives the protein CASSVALGLAASTDTQYF.